These 6 T cell receptor beta chains share one sample of origin, sequenced in a study of blood T cell repertoires in COVID-19. Using immunoSEQ multiplex PCR, the repertoire was profiled, and TCRdb retains in-frame clones only, with some absent. Of 270,000 or so clones in the sample, about 87% were seen once. The sequenced sample consisted of PBMCs or T cells enriched from blood (not recorded which). These receptors were obtained from a woman between 25 and 40 years old with acute COVID-19.

The rearrangement joins TRBV28 to TRBJ1-4; possibly TRBD1 for D (6 bases). The CDR3 totals 14 residues. Trimming took off 8 bases at V and 4 bases at J, with 14 bases between the two ends. Germline CDR1 MDHEN, CDR2 SYDVKM. CDR3 bases: TGTGCCAGCTTCGGCGACAGGCATAATGAAAAACTGTTTTTT. Its translation: CASFGDRHNEKLFF.

The count of this clone is one. This chain uses TRBV19 with TRBJ2-3, with D possibly matching TRBD2 (6 bases). Between the trimmed V and J ends, which lost 5 bases and 0 bases, there was a span of 15 bases. The CDR3 has 16 residues. Germline lookup yields CDR1 LNHDA and CDR2 SQIVND (reference sequence). The CDR3 region has the DNA TGTGCCAGTAGTGGGGTGTACCGGGAGAGCACAGATACGCAGTATTTT. Encoded protein: CASSGVYRESTDTQYF.

The V and J genes are TRBV28 and TRBJ2-3; 9 bases are a match to TRBD2. This CDR3 is 17 amino acids long. Germline CDR1 MDHEN, CDR2 SYDVKM. V shed 7 bases, J shed 8 bases, and the junction held 19 bases outside the gene matches. The CDR3 DNA reads as TGTGCCAGCATTCCTAGGGGGCTAGCGGGAAACCCCGGTACGCAGTATTTT. Protein: CASIPRGLAGNPGTQYF.

In its sample, this clone was seen a few times. The chain is built from TRBV28 and TRBJ1-1; 9 nucleotides agree with TRBD1. Germline CDR1 and CDR2: MDHEN and SYDVKM. The CDR3 spans 17 residues. V lost 4 bases and J lost 0; bases outside the gene matches: 9. In DNA form, the CDR3 reads TGTGCCAGCAGTTCGAACACAGGGGGCCCAGTGAACACTGAAGCTTTCTTT. This encodes CASSSNTGGPVNTEAFF.

The CDR3 nucleotides are TGTGCCAGCAGCCAAGCACAGGGCCCCTACGAGCAGTACTTC. Protein product: CASSQAQGPYEQYF. The rearrangement joins TRBV14 to TRBJ2-7; D might be TRBD1 (6 bases). V shed 1 base and J shed 2 bases, with 9 bases lying between them. This CDR3 region has 14 residues. The germline CDR1 and CDR2 sequences are SGHDN and FVKESK.

This rearrangement joins TRBV28 to TRBJ2-7; D is uncertain. Germline assignment: CDR1 MDHEN and CDR2 SYDVKM. V was trimmed by 7 bases and J by 2 bases, leaving 15 bases between them. There are 14 residues in the CDR3. The CDR3 nucleotides are TGTGCCAGCACCCCCGCGGTATCGGCCTACGAGCAGTACTTC. Translated: CASTPAVSAYEQYF.